The rows below give T cell receptor beta chains drawn from one sample of a study of cytomegalovirus exposure and HLA in healthy donors. This table comes from immunoSEQ multiplex PCR, and its TCRdb copy is limited to in-frame clones, with some not included. Of over 200,000 clones listed, more than 75% are singletons. Sequenced sample: PBMCs. The receptors were gathered from a woman aged 18-29 years in good health and CMV-seropositive. Each CDR3 is given with its conserved first and last residue. D genes are given only for firm matches. Rows may omit the clone size; those that give it use once, few, many or a size class.

CDR3 | DNA | J | D | size | V
CASSLPSSSARYSNQPQHF | TGTGCCAGCAGTTTACCCTCCTCATCAGCGCGGTATAGCAATCAGCCCCAGCATTTT | TRBJ1-5 | - | - | TRBV28
CASSHRKRGNTGELFF | TGTGCCAGCAGCCACCGGAAGCGGGGGAACACCGGGGAGCTGTTTTTT | TRBJ2-2 | TRBD2 | - | TRBV7-8
CASSPGTGRSNTEAFF | TGTGCCAGCAGCCCAGGGACAGGGCGATCGAACACTGAAGCTTTCTTT | TRBJ1-1 | TRBD1 | - | TRBV9
CASSYYTGSHEKLFF | TGTGCCAGCAGTTACTACACAGGGAGTCATGAAAAACTGTTTTTT | TRBJ1-4 | - | once | TRBV6-5
CASSPSWTSANTDTQYF | TGTGCCAGCAGTCCCTCATGGACTAGCGCGAACACAGATACGCAGTATTTT | TRBJ2-3 | TRBD2 | - | TRBV27
CASSFGTGTGTQPQHF | TGTGCCAGCAGTTTTGGGACCGGGACAGGGACTCAGCCCCAGCATTTT | TRBJ1-5 | TRBD1 | - | TRBV28
CASSYSRGFRETQYF | TGTGCCAGCAGTTACTCGAGGGGGTTTAGGGAGACCCAGTACTTC | TRBJ2-5 | - | - | TRBV6-5
CASSQNTGDEQFF | TGCGCCAGCAGCCAGAACACGGGGGATGAGCAGTTCTTC | TRBJ2-1 | - | - | TRBV4-1
CASNPGLTDTQYF | TGTGCCAGTAATCCGGGACTAACAGATACGCAGTATTTT | TRBJ2-3 | TRBD2 | - | TRBV19
CASGLRDRGSYEQYF | TGCGCCAGCGGACTCCGGGACAGGGGCTCCTACGAGCAGTACTTC | TRBJ2-7 | TRBD1 | - | TRBV5-1
CAWMAGQGSTDTQYF | TGTGCCTGGATGGCAGGACAGGGGTCCACAGATACGCAGTATTTT | TRBJ2-3 | TRBD1 | - | TRBV30
CASSQDRFREVSGNTIYF | TGTGCCAGCAGCCAAGATCGATTCAGGGAGGTATCTGGAAACACCATATATTTT | TRBJ1-3 | - | - | TRBV4-2